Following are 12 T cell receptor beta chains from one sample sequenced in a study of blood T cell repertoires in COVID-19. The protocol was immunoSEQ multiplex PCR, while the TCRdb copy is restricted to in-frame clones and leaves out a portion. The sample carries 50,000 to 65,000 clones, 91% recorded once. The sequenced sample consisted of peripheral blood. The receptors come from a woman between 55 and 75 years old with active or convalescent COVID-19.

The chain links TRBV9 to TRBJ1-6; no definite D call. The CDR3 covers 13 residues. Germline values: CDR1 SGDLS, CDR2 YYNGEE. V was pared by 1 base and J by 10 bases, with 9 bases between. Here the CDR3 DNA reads TGTGCCAGCAGCGTAAAGGAGAGGTCACCCCTCCACTTT. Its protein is CASSVKERSPLHF.

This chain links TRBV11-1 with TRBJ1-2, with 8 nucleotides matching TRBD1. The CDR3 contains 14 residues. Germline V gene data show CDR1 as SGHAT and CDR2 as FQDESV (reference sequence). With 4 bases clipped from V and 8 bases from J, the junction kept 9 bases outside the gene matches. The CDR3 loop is CASSSTTGGRGYTF. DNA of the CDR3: TGTGCCAGCAGCTCTACCACAGGGGGGAGAGGCTACACCTTC. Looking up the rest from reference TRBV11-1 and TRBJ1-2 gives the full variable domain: EAEVAQSPRYKITEKSQAVAFWCDPISGHATLYWYRQILGQGPELLVQFQDESVVDDSQLPKDRFSAERLKGVDSTLKIQPAELGDSAMYLCASSSTTGGRGYTFGSGTRLTVV.

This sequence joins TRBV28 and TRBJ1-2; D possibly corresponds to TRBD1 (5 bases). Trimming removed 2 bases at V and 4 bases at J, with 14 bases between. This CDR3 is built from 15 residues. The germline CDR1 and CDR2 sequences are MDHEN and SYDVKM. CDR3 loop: CASSLSGAGSYGYTF. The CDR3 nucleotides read TGTGCCAGCAGTTTAAGTGGGGCGGGGAGCTATGGCTACACCTTC.

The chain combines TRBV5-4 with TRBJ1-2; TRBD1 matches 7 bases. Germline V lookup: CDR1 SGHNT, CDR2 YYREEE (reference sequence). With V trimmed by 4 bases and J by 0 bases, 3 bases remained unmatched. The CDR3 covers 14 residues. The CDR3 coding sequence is TGTGCCAGCAGCCATGGGACAGCTAACTATGGCTACACCTTC. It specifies CASSHGTANYGYTF.

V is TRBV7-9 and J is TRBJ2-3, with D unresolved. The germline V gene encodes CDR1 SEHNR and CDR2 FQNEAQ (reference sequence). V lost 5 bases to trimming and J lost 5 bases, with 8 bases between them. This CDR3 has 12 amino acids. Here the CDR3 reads CASSPPGDTQYF. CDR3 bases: TGTGCCAGCAGCCCTCCCGGAGATACGCAGTATTTT.

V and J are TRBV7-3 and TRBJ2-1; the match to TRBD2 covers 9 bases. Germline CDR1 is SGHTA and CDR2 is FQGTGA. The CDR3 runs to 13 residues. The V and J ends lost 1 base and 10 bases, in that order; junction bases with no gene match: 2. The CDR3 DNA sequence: TGTGCCAGCAGCTTAATGCGGGAGGGGGAGCAGTTCTTC. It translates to CASSLMREGEQFF.

CDR3 nucleotides: TGTGCCAGCAGCTTACGGACAGGGGATTACAATGAGCAGTTCTTC. This sequence encodes CASSLRTGDYNEQFF. This chain joins TRBV11-3 and TRBJ2-1; 9 bases line up with TRBD1. Looked up from germline, CDR1 is SGHNT and CDR2 is YENEEA. With V trimmed by 2 bases and J by 4 bases, 3 bases remained unmatched. The CDR3 has 15 amino acids.

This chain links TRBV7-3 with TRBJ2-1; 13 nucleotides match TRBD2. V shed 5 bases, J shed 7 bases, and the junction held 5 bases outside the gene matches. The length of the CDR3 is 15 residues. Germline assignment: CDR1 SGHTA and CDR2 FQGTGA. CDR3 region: CASSPTSGRENEQFF. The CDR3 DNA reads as TGTGCCAGCAGCCCAACTAGCGGGAGGGAGAATGAGCAGTTCTTC.

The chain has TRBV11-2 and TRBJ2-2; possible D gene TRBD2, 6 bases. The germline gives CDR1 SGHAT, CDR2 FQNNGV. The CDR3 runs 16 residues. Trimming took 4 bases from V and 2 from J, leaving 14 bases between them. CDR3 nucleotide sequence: TGTGCCAGCAGCTCGGGGAGGATAAAAAACACCGGGGAGCTGTTTTTT. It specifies CASSSGRIKNTGELFF.

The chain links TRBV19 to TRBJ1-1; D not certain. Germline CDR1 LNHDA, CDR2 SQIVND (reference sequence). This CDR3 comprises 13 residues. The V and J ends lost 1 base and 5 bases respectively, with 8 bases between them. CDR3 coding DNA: TGTGCCAGTAGTATAGGTCGGGAAACTGAAGCTTTCTTT. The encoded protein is CASSIGRETEAFF.

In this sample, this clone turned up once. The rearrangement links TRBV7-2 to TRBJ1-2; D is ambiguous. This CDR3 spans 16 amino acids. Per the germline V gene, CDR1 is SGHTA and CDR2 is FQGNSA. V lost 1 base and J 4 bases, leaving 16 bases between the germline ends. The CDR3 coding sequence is TGTGCCAGCAGCTTAGAAGCGGCAGGTGGACCCTATGGCTACACCTTC. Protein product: CASSLEAAGGPYGYTF. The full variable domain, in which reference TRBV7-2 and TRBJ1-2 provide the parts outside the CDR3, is GAGVSQSPSNKVTEKGKDVELRCDPISGHTALYWYRQSLGQGLEFLIYFQGNSAPDKSGLPSDRFSAERTGGSVSTLTIQRTQQEDSAVYLCASSLEAAGGPYGYTFGSGTRLTVV.

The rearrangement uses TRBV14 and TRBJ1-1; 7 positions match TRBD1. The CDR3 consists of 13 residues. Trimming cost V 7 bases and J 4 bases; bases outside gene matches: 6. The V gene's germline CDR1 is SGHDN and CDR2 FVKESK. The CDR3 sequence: CASTIQGGTEAFF. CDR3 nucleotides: TGTGCCAGCACCATCCAGGGGGGCACTGAAGCTTTCTTT.